This T cell receptor (beta chain) was recovered during a study of CD4 and CD8 cells across lung adenocarcinoma regions. MiXCR was run by TCRdb on the PCR reads, yielding one entry per CDR3 protein. Of 3,600 or so distinct CDR3 sequences listed, about 65% are singletons. Samples came from patients with localized non-small cell lung adenocarcinoma. Germline V gene lookup returns CDR1 SGHVS and CDR2 FQNEAQ. This CDR3 is built from 14 residues. The chain joins TRBV7-8 to TRBJ2-5; D remains unclear. TRBJ2-7 explains the end of the DNA better; the J call may be wrong. The sample taken for sequencing was CD8+ T cells from the margin of a lung tumor. This clonotype was sampled from a female donor with lung adenocarcinoma. The CD4 and CD8 labels of this study may be unreliable. CDR3 sequence reads: CASSSRARSHEQYF. The CDR3 DNA follows: TGTGCCAGCAGCTCCCGGGCACGGAGCCACGAGCAGTACTTC.